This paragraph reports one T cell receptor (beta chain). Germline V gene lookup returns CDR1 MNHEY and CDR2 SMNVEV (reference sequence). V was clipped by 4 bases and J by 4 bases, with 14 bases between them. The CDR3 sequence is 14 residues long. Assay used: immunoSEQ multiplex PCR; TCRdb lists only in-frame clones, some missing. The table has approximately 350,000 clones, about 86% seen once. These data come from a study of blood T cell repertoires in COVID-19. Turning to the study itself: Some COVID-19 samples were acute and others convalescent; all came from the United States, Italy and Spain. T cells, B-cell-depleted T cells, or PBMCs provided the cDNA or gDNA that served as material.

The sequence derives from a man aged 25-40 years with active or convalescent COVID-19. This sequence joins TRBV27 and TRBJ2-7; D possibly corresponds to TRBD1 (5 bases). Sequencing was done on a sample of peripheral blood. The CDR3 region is CASSYKGIGYEQYF. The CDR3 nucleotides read TGTGCCAGCAGTTATAAGGGGATTGGATACGAGCAGTACTTC.